The 12 T cell receptor beta chains below all came from one sample that was sequenced in a study of T cells in Graves' hyperthyroidism and ophthalmopathy. Regions amplified from RNA transcripts were the TCR beta CDR3 regions. With the HTBI primer set, the TCR CDR3 went through a first round of RT-PCR. TCRdb called the multiplex PCR reads again in MiXCR, with one record for every CDR3 protein. The sample holds over 250,000 distinct CDR3 sequences; approximately 26% are singletons and the top ten take 25% to 30%. The material sequenced was blood. All receptors derive from a man in his forties with Graves' hyperthyroidism that later progressed to Graves' ophthalmopathy.

This clonotype was observed at least ten times. CDR3 sequence: CASRLQGQGDEQYF. CDR3 sequence (DNA): TGTGCCAGCAGGTTACAGGGACAGGGTGACGAGCAGTACTTC. The chain uses TRBV3-1 and TRBJ2-7; TRBD1 matches 9 bases. The V gene end was trimmed by 6 bases and the J gene end by 5 bases; junction bases not matched to a gene: 8. CDR1 is LGHDT, CDR2 YNNKEL, per germline (reference sequence). This CDR3 region has 14 residues.

The V call is TRBV7-2, the J call TRBJ2-5, with 9 bases that match TRBD2. This CDR3 is 14 amino acids long. Losses at the gene ends were 7 bases for V and 2 bases for J; bases not matched to a gene: 5. Germline CDR1 and CDR2: SGHTA and FQGNSA. The CDR3 is CASTRTSDQETQYF. DNA of the CDR3: TGTGCCAGCACCCGGACTAGCGATCAAGAGACCCAGTACTTC.

In its sample, this clonotype was seen many times. The rearrangement joins TRBV11-2 to TRBJ2-7; TRBD2 might be the D (5 bases). With 6 bases removed from V and 0 bases from J, the gap between germline ends came to 15 bases. The CDR3 is 15 amino acids. Per germline, CDR1 SGHAT and CDR2 FQNNGV. CDR3 sequence: CASSNGESISYEQYF. CDR3 in DNA: TGTGCCAGCAGTAATGGGGAGTCCATCTCCTACGAGCAGTACTTC.

This clonotype showed up many times. The chain carries TRBV15 and TRBJ2-7; 9 nucleotides line up with TRBD1. Germline loops: CDR1 LNHNV, CDR2 YYDKDF (reference sequence). The J segment lost 4 bases and the V segment lost 3 bases, leaving 1 base of the junction unmatched. This CDR3 spans 13 amino acids. The DNA of the CDR3 is TGTGCCACCAGCAGTGACAGGGGGTACGAGCAGTACTTC. This codes for CATSSDRGYEQYF.

The chain employs TRBV20-1 and TRBJ2-5, with D uncertain. From germline, CDR1 is DFQATT and CDR2 SNEGSKA (reference sequence). V gave up 6 bases and J gave up 1 base, with 15 bases separating them. There are 14 residues in the CDR3. The CDR3 loop is CSAPYPQGQETQYF. In nucleotides, the CDR3 is TGCAGTGCCCCCTACCCTCAAGGCCAAGAGACCCAGTACTTC.

This clonotype came up many times. The CDR3 loop reads CASSPESALVRTF. CDR3 sequence (DNA): TGTGCCAGCTCACCCGAGTCGGCTTTGGTCCGCACCTTC. This chain joins TRBV18 and TRBJ1-2; no clear D gene. Trimming took off 3 bases at V and 13 bases at J, with 18 bases between the two ends. Germline V gene data show CDR1 as KGHSH and CDR2 as LQKENI. This CDR3 has 13 residues.

This clonotype has a count of ten or more. DNA for the CDR3: TGTGCCAGTAGGCCAGGGAGTTTGGCAGATACGCAGTATTTT. Its translation is CASRPGSLADTQYF. This chain uses TRBV6-1 with TRBJ2-3; D is possibly TRBD1 or TRBD2 (5 bases each). Germline-derived CDR1 and CDR2 are MNHNS and SASEGT. The CDR3 has 14 residues. With 9 bases removed from V and 4 bases from J, the gap between germline ends came to 17 bases.

This clonotype came up many times. The chain links TRBV28 to TRBJ2-3; D is possibly TRBD1 or TRBD2 (5 bases each). Germline CDR1 is MDHEN and CDR2 is SYDVKM. This CDR3 has 15 residues. Between the trimmed V and J ends, which lost 10 bases and 2 bases, there was a span of 19 bases. CDR3 residues: CATDGTRTFTDTQYF. DNA of the CDR3: TGTGCCACCGACGGGACCCGGACTTTCACAGATACGCAGTATTTT.

V usage is TRBV7-2 and J usage is TRBJ2-7; 8 bases fit TRBD1. The CDR3 is made up of 13 amino acids. V shed 2 bases and J 7 bases; nucleotides not matched to a gene: 4. CDR1 is SGHTA and CDR2 is FQGNSA in the germline V gene. CDR3 bases: TGTGCCAGCAGCTTACAGGGGGCCGAAGAGCAGTACTTC. Translation gives CASSLQGAEEQYF.

V and J are TRBV6-2 or TRBV6-3 and TRBJ1-1; TRBD1 is a possible D gene (6 bases). The CDR3 runs to 16 residues. The germline gives CDR1 MNHEY, CDR2 SVGEGT. Deletions cut 6 bases from V and 3 bases from J, with 20 bases between. CDR3 in amino acids: CASRPTTGRGHTEAFF. For the CDR3, the DNA is TGTGCCAGCAGGCCAACTACAGGGAGAGGGCACACTGAAGCTTTCTTT.

The chain carries TRBV27 and TRBJ1-1; TRBD1 is a possible D gene (5 bases). Germline assignment: CDR1 MNHEY and CDR2 SMNVEV (reference sequence). There are 13 residues in the CDR3. V lost 11 bases to trimming and J lost 1 base, with 14 bases between them. CDR3 DNA sequence: TGTGCCTTTGACGGGGCAGAGAACACTGAAGCTTTCTTT. This encodes CAFDGAENTEAFF.

This clonotype was counted ten times or more. V usage is TRBV6-1 and J usage is TRBJ1-1, with TRBD1 identical over 11 bases. Germline values: CDR1 MNHNS, CDR2 SASEGT. The CDR3 runs 15 residues. V was clipped by 1 base and J by 7 bases; unmatched bases: 5. Here the CDR3 reads CASSEVPGQGDEAFF. The CDR3 DNA reads TGTGCCAGCAGTGAAGTCCCGGGACAGGGGGATGAAGCTTTCTTT.